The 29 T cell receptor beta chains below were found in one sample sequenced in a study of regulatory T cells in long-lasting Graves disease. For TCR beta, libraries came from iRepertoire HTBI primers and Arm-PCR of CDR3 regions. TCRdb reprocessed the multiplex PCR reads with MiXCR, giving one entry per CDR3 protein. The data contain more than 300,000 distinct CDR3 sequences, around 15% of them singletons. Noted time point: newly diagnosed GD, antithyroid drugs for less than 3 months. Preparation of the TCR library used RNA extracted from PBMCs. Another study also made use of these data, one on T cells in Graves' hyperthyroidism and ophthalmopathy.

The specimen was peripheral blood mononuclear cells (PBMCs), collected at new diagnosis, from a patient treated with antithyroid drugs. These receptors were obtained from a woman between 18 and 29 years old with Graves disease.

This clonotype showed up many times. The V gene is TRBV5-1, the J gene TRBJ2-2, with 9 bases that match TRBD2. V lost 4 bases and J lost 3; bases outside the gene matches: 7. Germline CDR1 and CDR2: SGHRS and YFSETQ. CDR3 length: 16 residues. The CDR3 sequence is CASSPHAGGDTGELFF. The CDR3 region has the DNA TGCGCCAGCAGCCCGCACGCGGGAGGGGACACCGGGGAGCTGTTTTTT.

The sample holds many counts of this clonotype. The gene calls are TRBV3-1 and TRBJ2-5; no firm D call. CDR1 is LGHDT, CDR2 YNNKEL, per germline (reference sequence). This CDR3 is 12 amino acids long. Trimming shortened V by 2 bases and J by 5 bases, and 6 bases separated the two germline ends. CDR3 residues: CASSQFGETQYF. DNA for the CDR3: TGTGCCAGCAGCCAATTTGGGGAGACCCAGTACTTC.

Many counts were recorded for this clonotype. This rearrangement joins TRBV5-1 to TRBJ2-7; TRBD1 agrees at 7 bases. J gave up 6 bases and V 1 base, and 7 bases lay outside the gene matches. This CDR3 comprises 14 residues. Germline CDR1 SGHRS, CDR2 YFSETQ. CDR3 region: CASSLIEQGFEQYF. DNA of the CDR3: TGCGCCAGCAGCTTGATCGAACAGGGGTTCGAGCAGTACTTC.

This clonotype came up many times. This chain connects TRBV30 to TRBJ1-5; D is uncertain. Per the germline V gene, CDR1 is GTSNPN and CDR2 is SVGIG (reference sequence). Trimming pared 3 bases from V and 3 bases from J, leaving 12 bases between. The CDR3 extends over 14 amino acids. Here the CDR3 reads CAWSLGRNNQPQHF. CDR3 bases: TGTGCCTGGAGCCTAGGACGGAACAATCAGCCCCAGCATTTT.

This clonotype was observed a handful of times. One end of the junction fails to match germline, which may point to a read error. CDR3 nucleotides: TGTGTCAGCAGTCCCCTAGGGGGGGGCGTTTCGGAGCAGTTCTTC. Translated: CVSSPLGGGVSEQFF. This sequence joins TRBV12-3 or TRBV12-4 and TRBJ2-1, with a weak D call TRBD2 (7 bases). The CDR3 extends over 15 amino acids.

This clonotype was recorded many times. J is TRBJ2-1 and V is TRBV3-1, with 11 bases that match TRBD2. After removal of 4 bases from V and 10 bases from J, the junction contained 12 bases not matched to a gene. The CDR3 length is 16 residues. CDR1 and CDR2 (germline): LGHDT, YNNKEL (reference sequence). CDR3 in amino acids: CASSLSGGGISYEQFF. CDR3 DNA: TGTGCCAGCAGCCTTAGCGGGGGGGGTATTTCATACGAGCAGTTCTTC.

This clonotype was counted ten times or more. The CDR3 DNA reads as TGCAGTGCTAGAGAGGGACAGGGGTTAGAGACCCAGTACTTC. This sequence encodes CSAREGQGLETQYF. The chain recombines TRBV20-1 with TRBJ2-5, with TRBD1 identical over 10 bases. There are 14 residues in the CDR3. J gave up 4 bases and V 0 bases, and 2 bases lay outside the gene matches. Looked up from germline, CDR1 is DFQATT and CDR2 is SNEGSKA (reference sequence).

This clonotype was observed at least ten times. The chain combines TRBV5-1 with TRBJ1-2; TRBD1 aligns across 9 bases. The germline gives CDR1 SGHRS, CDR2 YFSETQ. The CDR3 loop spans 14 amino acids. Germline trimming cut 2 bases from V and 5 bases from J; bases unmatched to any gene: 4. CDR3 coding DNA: TGCGCCAGCAGCTTAGACGGGACAGGGTATGGCTACACCTTC. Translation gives CASSLDGTGYGYTF.

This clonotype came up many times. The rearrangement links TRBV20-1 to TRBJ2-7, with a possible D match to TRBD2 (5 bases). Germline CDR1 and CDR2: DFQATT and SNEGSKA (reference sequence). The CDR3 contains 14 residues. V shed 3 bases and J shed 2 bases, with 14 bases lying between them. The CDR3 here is CSARDFPGAYEQYF. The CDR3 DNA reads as TGCAGTGCTAGGGACTTCCCCGGGGCCTACGAGCAGTACTTC.

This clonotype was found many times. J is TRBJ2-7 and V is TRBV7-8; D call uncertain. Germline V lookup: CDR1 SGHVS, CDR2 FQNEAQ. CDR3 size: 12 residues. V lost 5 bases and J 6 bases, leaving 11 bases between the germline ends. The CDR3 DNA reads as TGTGCCAGCAGCCCCACCTCGCGCGAGCAGTACTTC. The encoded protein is CASSPTSREQYF. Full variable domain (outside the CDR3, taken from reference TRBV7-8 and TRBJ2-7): GAGVSQSPRYKVAKRGQDVALRCDPISGHVSLFWYQQALGQGPEFLTYFQNEAQLDKSGLPSDRFFAERPEGSVSTLKIQRTQQEDSAVYLCASSPTSREQYFGPGTRLTVT.

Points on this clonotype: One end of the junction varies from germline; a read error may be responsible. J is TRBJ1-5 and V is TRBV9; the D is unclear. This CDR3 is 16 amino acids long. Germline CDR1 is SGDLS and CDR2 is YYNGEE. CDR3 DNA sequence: TGTGCCGGCAGCTTGCACGGACGGGAAATCAATCAGCCCCAGCATTTT. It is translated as CAGSLHGREINQPQHF. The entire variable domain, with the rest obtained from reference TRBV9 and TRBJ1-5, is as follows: DSGVTQTPKHLITATGQRVTLRCSPRSGDLSVYWYQQSLDQGLQFLIQYYNGEERAKGNILERFSAQQFPDLHSELNLSSLELGDSALYFCAGSLHGREINQPQHFGDGTRLSIL.

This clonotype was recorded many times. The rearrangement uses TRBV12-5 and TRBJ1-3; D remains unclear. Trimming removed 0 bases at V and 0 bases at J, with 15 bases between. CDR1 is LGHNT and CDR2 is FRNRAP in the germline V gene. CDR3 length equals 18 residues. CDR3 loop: CASGLVLHIEDSGNTIYF. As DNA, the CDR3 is TGTGCTAGTGGTTTGGTACTACACATAGAAGACTCTGGAAACACCATATATTTT.

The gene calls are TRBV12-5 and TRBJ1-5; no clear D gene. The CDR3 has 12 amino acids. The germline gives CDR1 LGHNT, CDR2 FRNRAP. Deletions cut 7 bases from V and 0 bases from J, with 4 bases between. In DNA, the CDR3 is TGTGCTAGTGCTTATAGCAATCAGCCCCAGCATTTT. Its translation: CASAYSNQPQHF.

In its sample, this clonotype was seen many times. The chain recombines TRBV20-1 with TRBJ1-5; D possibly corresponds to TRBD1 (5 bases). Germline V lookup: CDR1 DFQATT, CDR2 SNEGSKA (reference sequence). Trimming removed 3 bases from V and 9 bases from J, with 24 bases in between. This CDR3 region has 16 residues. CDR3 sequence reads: CSASHLLGRDRGPQHF. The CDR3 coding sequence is TGCAGTGCTAGCCACCTCTTGGGCAGGGACCGCGGGCCCCAGCATTTT.

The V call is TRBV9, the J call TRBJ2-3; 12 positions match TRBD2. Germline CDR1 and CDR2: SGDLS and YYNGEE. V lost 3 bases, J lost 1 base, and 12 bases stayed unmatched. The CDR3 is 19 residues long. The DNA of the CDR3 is TGTGCCAGCAGCGCCACCGGGCTAGCGGGGGGGCTGGGCACAGATACGCAGTATTTT. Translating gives CASSATGLAGGLGTDTQYF.

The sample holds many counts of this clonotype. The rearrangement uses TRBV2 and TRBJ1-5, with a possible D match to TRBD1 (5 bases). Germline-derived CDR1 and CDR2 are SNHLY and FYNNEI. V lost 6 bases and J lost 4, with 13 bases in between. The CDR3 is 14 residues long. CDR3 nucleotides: TGTGCCAGCAGCGCCGACAGTAAGAATCAGCCCCAGCATTTT. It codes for CASSADSKNQPQHF.

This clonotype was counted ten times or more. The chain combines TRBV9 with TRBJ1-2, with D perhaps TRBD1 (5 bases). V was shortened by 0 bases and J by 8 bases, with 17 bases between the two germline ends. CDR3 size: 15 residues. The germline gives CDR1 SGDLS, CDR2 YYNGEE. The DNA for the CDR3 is TGTGCCAGCAGCGTAGCTACACGCGGGGCCGGAGGCTACACCTTC. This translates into CASSVATRGAGGYTF.

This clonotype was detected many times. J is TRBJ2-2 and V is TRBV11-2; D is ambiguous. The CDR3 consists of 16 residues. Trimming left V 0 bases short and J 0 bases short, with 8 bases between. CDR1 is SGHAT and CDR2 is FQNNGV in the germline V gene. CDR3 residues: CASSLEGNSNTGELFF. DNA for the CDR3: TGTGCCAGCAGCTTAGAAGGGAATTCGAACACCGGGGAGCTGTTTTTT.

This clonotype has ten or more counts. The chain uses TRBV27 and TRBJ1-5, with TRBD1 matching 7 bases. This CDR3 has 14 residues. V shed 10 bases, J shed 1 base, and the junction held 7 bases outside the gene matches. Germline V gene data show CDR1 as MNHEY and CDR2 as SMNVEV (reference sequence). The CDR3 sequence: CAIGTGESNQPQHF. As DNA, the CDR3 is TGTGCCATAGGAACAGGGGAAAGCAATCAGCCCCAGCATTTT.

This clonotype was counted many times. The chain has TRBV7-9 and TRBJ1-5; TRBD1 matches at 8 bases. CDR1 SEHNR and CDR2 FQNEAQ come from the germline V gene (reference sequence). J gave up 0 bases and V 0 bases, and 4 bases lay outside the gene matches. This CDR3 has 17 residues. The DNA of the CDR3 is TGTGCCAGCAGCTTAGCGAGGACAGGGACTAGCAATCAGCCCCAGCATTTT. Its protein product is CASSLARTGTSNQPQHF.

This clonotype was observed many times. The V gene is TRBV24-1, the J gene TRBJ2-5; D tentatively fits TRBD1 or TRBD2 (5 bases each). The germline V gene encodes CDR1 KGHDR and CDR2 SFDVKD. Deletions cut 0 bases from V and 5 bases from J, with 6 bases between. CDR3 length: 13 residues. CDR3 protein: CATSDLWGETQYF. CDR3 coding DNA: TGTGCCACCAGTGATTTGTGGGGGGAGACCCAGTACTTC.

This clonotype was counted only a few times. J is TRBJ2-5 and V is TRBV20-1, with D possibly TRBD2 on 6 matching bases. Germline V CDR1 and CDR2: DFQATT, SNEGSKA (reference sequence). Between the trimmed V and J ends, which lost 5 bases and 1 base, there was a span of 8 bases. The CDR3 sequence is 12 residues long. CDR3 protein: CSAGSGQETQYF. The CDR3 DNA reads TGCAGTGCTGGTAGCGGCCAAGAGACCCAGTACTTC.

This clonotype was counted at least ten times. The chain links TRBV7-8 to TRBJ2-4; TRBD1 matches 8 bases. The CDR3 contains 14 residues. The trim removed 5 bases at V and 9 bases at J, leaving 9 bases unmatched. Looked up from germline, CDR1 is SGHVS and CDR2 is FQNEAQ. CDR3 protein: CASSLTGGGGIQYF. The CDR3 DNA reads TGTGCCAGCAGCCTCACAGGGGGAGGCGGCATTCAGTACTTC.

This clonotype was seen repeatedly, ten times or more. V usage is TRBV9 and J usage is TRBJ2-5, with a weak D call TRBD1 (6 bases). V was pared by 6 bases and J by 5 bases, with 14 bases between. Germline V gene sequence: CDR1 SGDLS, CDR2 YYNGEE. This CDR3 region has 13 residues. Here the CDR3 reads CASNGRQGETQYF. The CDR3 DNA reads TGTGCCAGCAACGGTAGGCAGGGGGAGACCCAGTACTTC.

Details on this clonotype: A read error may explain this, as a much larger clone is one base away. For the CDR3, the DNA is TGTGCCTGCAGCCCCACCGGGGGGGCTTTGGCCAAATCCTTC. This gives the protein CACSPTGGALAKSF. The J gene is TRBJ2-7, the V gene TRBV3-1, with TRBD2 matching 8 bases. CDR3 length equals 14 residues. Germline values: CDR1 LGHDT, CDR2 YNNKEL (reference sequence).

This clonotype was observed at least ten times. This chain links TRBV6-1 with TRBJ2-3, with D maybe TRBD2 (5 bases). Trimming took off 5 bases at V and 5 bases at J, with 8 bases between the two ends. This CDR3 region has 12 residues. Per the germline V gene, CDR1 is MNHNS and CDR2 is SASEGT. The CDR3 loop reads CASSIEGDTQYF. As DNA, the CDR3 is TGTGCCAGCAGTATTGAGGGAGATACGCAGTATTTT.

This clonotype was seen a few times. Here the CDR3 reads CASSLTGSNTEAFF. For the CDR3, the DNA is TGTGCCAGCAGCCTCACGGGTTCGAACACTGAAGCTTTCTTT. J is TRBJ1-1 and V is TRBV4-2; D unclear. V lost 4 bases to trimming and J lost 1 base, with 10 bases between them. This CDR3 has 14 amino acids. Germline V CDR1 and CDR2: LGHNA, YNFKEQ.

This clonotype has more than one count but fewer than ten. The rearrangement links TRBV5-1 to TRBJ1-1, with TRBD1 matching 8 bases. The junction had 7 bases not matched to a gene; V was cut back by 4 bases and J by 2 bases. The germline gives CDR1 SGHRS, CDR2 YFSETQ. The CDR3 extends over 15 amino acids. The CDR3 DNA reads TGCGCCAGCAGCAGTGACGGACAGGGCAACACTGAAGCTTTCTTT. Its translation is CASSSDGQGNTEAFF.

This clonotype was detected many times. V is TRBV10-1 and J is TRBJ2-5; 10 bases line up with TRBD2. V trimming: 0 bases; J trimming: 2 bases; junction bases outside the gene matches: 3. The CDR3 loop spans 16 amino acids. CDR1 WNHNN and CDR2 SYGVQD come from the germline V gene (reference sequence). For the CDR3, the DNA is TGCGCCAGCAGTGAGTCTACAGCGGGGGGGCAAGAGACCCAGTACTTC. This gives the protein CASSESTAGGQETQYF.